This T cell receptor beta chain was identified in a study of blood T cell repertoires in COVID-19. As handled by the study authors: It was from reference gene primer amplification that nucleated cell counts were estimated. Libraries were prepared by immunoSEQ multiplex PCR; TCRdb keeps only in-frame clonotypes and omits some of them. The V and J calls and clone size come from that table; D and trimming were worked out from the DNA. The sample records about 310,000 clones, about 90% being singletons. Trimming stripped 4 bases from V and 6 bases from J, with 15 bases between. Germline CDR1 and CDR2: MNHEY and SMNVEV (reference sequence). This CDR3 is 14 amino acids long. Seattle's cohort entered during active infection and was followed longitudinally.

The chain employs TRBV27 and TRBJ1-2; a weak D match, TRBD1 (5 bases). The source is a woman aged 40 to 50 with COVID-19, enrolled during active disease. The source material was peripheral blood. The CDR3 bases are TGTGCCAGCAGTTGGGCGGGGCGCGGGGATGGCTACACCTTC. Translation gives CASSWAGRGDGYTF.